These T cell receptor beta chains were read from a single sample in a study of PD-1 blockade in classical Hodgkin lymphoma. Generated by immunoSEQ multiplex PCR, the TCRdb table keeps only in-frame clones and is missing some. The sample holds roughly 52,000 clones; roughly nine tenths are singletons and the top ten take approximately 7%. The input for sequencing was peripheral blood mononuclear cells (PBMCs), taken before the fourth cycle of nivolumab. The receptors stem from a human donor with classical Hodgkin lymphoma. Both conserved end residues are part of each CDR3. A D gene is named only where the DNA matches it firmly. Rows give clone size only sometimes, using once, few, many, or a class for an expanded clone.

v_gene	abundance	j_gene	d_gene	CDR3aa	CDR3nt
TRBV4-3	-	TRBJ2-7	-	CASSQGGGWEQYF	TGCGCCAGCAGCCAAGGTGGGGGGTGGGAGCAGTACTTC
TRBV6-5	-	TRBJ1-3	TRBD1	CASSWTGGSGNTIYF	TGTGCCAGCAGTTGGACAGGGGGTTCTGGAAACACCATATATTTT
TRBV28	-	TRBJ1-1	-	CASSRHAEAFF	TGTGCCAGCAGTCGACACGCTGAAGCTTTCTTT
TRBV11-2	once	TRBJ2-1	-	CASSLAIGNEQFF	TGTGCCAGCAGCTTAGCTATAGGGAATGAGCAGTTCTTC
TRBV18	-	TRBJ2-3	TRBD2	CASSPSSGRSKDTQYF	TGTGCCAGCTCACCCTCTAGCGGGAGGAGTAAAGATACGCAGTATTTT
TRBV5-1	-	TRBJ2-7	TRBD1	CASSLGQGAYEQYF	TGCGCCAGCAGCCTCGGACAGGGGGCATACGAGCAGTACTTC
TRBV5-1	-	TRBJ1-1	-	CASSLEMPGNTEAFF	TGCGCCAGCAGCTTGGAGATGCCGGGAAACACTGAAGCTTTCTTT
TRBV6-6	-	TRBJ1-3	-	CASSMKGAGNTIYF	TGTGCCAGCAGTATGAAAGGGGCTGGAAACACCATATATTTT
TRBV29-1	-	TRBJ2-7	-	CSVDLGGLPYEQYF	TGCAGCGTTGATCTCGGGGGCCTACCCTACGAGCAGTACTTC
TRBV2	-	TRBJ1-5	-	CASSELPGANQPQHF	TGTGCCAGCAGTGAGTTACCGGGAGCCAATCAGCCCCAGCATTTT
TRBV5-1	-	TRBJ2-3	TRBD2	CASSLDGLGTDTQYF	TGCGCCAGCAGCTTGGATGGACTAGGGACAGATACGCAGTATTTT
TRBV28	few	TRBJ1-6	-	CASSSAGWPLHF	TGTGCCAGCAGTTCGGCAGGGTGGCCCCTCCACTTT
TRBV7-8	once	TRBJ1-1	-	CASSLSRAWGEAFF	TGTGCCAGCAGCTTAAGCAGGGCGTGGGGTGAAGCTTTCTTT
TRBV5-6	-	TRBJ1-6	-	CASTPAGTANSPLHF	TGTGCCAGCACCCCGGCGGGGACGGCAAATTCACCCCTCCACTTT
TRBV7-9	-	TRBJ1-1	-	CASSLGVDTEAFF	TGTGCCAGCAGCTTAGGAGTGGACACTGAAGCTTTCTTT